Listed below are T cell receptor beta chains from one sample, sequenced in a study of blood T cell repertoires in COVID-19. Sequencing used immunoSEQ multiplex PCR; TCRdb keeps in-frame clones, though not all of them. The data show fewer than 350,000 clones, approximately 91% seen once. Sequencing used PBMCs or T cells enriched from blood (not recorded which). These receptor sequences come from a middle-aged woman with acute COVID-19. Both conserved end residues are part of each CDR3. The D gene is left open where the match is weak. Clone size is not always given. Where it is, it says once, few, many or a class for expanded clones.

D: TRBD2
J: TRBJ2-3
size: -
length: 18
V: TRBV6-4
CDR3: CASSDLTSGLREADTQYF
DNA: TGTGCCAGCAGTGACTTGACTAGCGGGCTTAGAGAGGCAGATACGCAGTATTTT

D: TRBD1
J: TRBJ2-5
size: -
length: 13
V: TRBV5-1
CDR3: CASSLEGAQTQYF
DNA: TGCGCCAGCAGCTTGGAGGGGGCCCAGACCCAGTACTTC

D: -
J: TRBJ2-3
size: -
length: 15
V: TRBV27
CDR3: CASSLEARGSDTQYF
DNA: TGTGCCAGCAGTTTAGAGGCCAGGGGATCAGATACGCAGTATTTT

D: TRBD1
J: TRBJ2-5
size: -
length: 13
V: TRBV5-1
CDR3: CASSFDGQGAQYF
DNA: TGCGCCAGCAGCTTCGACGGGCAGGGGGCCCAGTACTTC

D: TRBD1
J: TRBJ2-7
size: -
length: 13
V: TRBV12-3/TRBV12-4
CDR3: CASSSQGAYEQYF
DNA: TGTGCCAGCAGTAGTCAGGGGGCCTACGAGCAGTACTTC

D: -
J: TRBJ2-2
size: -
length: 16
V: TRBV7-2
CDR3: CASKRWNTPDTGELFF
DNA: TGTGCCAGCAAGCGGTGGAATACCCCCGACACCGGGGAGCTGTTTTTT

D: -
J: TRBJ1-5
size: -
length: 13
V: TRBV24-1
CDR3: CATSDRDYQPQHF
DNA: TGTGCCACCAGTGATCGGGACTATCAGCCCCAGCATTTT

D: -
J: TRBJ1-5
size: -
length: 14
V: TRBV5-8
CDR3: CASWSRMSNQPQHF
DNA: TGTGCCAGCTGGTCTAGAATGAGCAATCAGCCCCAGCATTTT

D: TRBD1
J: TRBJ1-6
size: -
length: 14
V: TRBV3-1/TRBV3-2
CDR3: CASSQDRGNSPLHF
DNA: TGTGCCAGCAGCCAGGACAGGGGGAATTCACCCCTCCACTTT

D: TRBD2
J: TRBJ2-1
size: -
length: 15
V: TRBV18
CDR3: CASSPRTREYNEQFF
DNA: TGTGCCAGCTCACCTAGGACTAGAGAGTACAATGAGCAGTTCTTC

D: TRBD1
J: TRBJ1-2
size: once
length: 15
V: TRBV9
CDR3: CASSASSHNRGGYTF
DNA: TGTGCCAGCAGCGCCTCCTCCCACAACAGGGGCGGCTACACCTTC

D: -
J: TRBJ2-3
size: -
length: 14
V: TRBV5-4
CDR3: CASSLNSRADTQYF
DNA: TGTGCCAGCAGCTTGAACTCACGGGCAGATACGCAGTATTTT

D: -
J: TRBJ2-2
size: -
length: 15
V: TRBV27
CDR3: CASSFGGAGTGELFF
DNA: TGTGCCAGCAGTTTTGGAGGGGCGGGCACCGGGGAGCTGTTTTTT

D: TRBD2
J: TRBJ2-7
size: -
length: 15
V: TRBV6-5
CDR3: CASLRLLAGDYEQYF
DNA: TGTGCCAGCCTCCGTCTTTTAGCGGGGGACTACGAGCAGTACTTC

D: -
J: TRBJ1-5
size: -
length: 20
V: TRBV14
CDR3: CASSHGAPGLKPYSNQPQHF
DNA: TGTGCCAGCAGCCATGGGGCGCCGGGTCTGAAACCTTATAGCAATCAGCCCCAGCATTTT

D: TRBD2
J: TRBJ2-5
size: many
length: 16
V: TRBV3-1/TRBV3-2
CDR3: CASSPLGRRGWETQYF
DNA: TGTGCCAGCAGCCCCTTGGGCCGGCGGGGGTGGGAGACCCAGTACTTC

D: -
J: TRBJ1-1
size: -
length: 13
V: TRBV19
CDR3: CASSDLQDTEAFF
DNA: TGTGCCAGTAGTGACTTACAGGACACTGAAGCTTTCTTT

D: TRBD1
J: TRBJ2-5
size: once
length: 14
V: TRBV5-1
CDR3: CASSYRQGQETQYF
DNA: TGCGCCAGCAGTTATAGACAGGGGCAAGAGACCCAGTACTTC

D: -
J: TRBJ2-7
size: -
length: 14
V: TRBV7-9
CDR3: CASSLSSAAYEQYF
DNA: TGTGCCAGCAGCTTATCCAGCGCAGCCTACGAGCAGTACTTC

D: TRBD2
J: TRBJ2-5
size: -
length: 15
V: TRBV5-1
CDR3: CASSSSGGAVETQYF
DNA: TGCGCCAGCAGCTCAAGCGGGGGGGCCGTGGAGACCCAGTACTTC

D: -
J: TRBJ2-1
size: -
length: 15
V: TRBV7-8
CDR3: CASSLGASYYNEQFF
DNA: TGTGCCAGCAGCTTAGGGGCTAGCTACTACAATGAGCAGTTCTTC

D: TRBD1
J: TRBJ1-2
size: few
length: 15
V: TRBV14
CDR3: CASSQDRGLGYGYTF
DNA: TGTGCCAGCAGCCAGGACAGGGGGCTGGGATATGGCTACACCTTC

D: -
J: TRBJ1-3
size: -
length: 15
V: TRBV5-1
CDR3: CASSFDSSSGNTIYF
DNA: TGCGCCAGCAGCTTTGACAGTTCCTCTGGAAACACCATATATTTT

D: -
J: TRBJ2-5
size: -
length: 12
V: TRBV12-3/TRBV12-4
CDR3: CASSRGSETQYF
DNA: TGTGCCAGCAGCCGGGGGTCAGAGACCCAGTACTTC

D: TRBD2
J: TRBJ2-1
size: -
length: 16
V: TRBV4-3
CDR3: CASSQLTSGIYNEQFF
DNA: TGCGCCAGCAGCCAACTGACTAGCGGGATCTACAATGAGCAGTTCTTC

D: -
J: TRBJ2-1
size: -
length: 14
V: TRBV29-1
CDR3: CSVRSGHPYNEQFF
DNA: TGCAGCGTTAGGTCGGGACACCCTTACAATGAGCAGTTCTTC

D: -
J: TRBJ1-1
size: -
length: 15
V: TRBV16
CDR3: CASSKGGGDYTEAFF
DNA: TGTGCCAGCAGCAAAGGGGGGGGAGACTACACTGAAGCTTTCTTT

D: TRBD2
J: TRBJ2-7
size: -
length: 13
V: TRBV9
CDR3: CASSPGLAGEQYF
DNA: TGTGCCAGCAGCCCCGGACTAGCGGGCGAGCAGTACTTC

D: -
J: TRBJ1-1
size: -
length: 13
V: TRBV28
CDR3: CASSFGVRTEAFF
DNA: TGTGCCAGCAGTTTCGGGGTGCGCACTGAAGCTTTCTTT

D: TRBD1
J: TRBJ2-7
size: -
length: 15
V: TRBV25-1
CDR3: CASSVRTGISYEQYF
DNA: TGTGCCAGCAGTGTCCGGACAGGGATCTCCTACGAGCAGTACTTC